This T cell receptor beta chain is from a study of blood T cell repertoires in COVID-19 (dated by TCRdb to 2020 to 2021). Regarding the study in general: Samples covering the acute and convalescent phases of COVID-19 were provided by collaborators in the United States, Italy and Spain. The prospective study material was composed of cDNA or gDNA derived from T cells, B-cell-depleted T cells, or PBMCs. Where HLA class I and class II types were available, the types were taken from metadata supplied by the sample provider, not from assay-based typing. The sample metadata nearly always contained a de-identified subject ID, COVID-19 status, age in years and sex. The repertoires were made available in a free public database intended to serve as a resource for research on the immune response to SARS-CoV-2. The dataset comprised deeply sampled blood TCRbeta repertoires from subjects exposed to, actively infected with, or recovered from COVID-19. The samples were drawn from two sources: the first 160 participants of the ongoing ImmuneRACE study, and 1,200 or so subjects contributed by 6 global collaborators. Here is what the overall study found, with its caveats: How much clinical and demographic metadata was included differed by source and by participant, and the metadata was provided uncurated.

This clone is a singleton in its sample. Its recognized antigen is unknown. No much larger clonotype is one base removed from it; base qualities were not supplied. Whole blood was collected in K2EDTA tubes by collaborating institutions according to the institutions' own protocols. For TCRbeta analysis, collaborators shipped samples as frozen whole blood, isolated PBMCs, or DNA extracted from either of those sample types. CDR1 and CDR2 (LGHDT, YNNKEL) derive from the germline V gene (reference sequence). CDR3 length: 15 amino acids, cysteine to phenylalanine. Kept here is only the CDR3 DNA, which spans 45 bases and is read in frame from base 1. At the junction V is shortened by 6 bases and J by 5 bases; bases outside the gene matches: 7. TCRbeta CDR3 regions were amplified from genomic DNA by means of the immunoSEQ Assay, a bias-controlled multiplex PCR. The paper's data handling went like this. Nucleated cell counts per sample were estimated from amplification of reference gene primers within the assay. Sequence reads were collapsed and filtered to measure the absolute abundance of every unique TCRbeta CDR3 rearrangement. Productive Simpson clonality was computed per sample as the square root of Simpson's diversity index over productive rearrangements. The table was pulled from immuneACCESS by TCRdb, which kept in-frame rearrangements only. Such tables lose some clones; where checked, under half of the loss comes from unresolved V genes, and the rest has no known cause. The V and J calls and the clone size are those of that table, but D and trimming were determined from the DNA. The sample has 250,000 to 300,000 clones on record, 85% of them singletons. Of the sample, roughly 4.6% falls within the top ten clones.

The source material was peripheral blood. This TCR derives from a man aged 50 or older with active or convalescent COVID-19. The rearrangement combines TRBV3-1 (or the pseudogene TRBV3-2) with TRBJ2-3, and TRBD1 aligns with 11 junction nucleotides. The base sequence is TGTGCCAGCAGTCAACGGGACAGGGGGAAAGATACGCAGTATTTT. The resulting protein is CASSQRDRGKDTQYF.